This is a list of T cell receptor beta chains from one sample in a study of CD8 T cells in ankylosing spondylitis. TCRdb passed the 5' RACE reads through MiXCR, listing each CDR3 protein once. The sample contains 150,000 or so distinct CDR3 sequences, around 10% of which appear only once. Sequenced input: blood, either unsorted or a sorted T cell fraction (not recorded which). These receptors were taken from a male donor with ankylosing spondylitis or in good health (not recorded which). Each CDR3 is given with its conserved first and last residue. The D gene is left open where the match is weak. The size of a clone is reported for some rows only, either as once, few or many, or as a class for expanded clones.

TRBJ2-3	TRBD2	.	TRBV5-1	CASSPGRLAGDTDTQYF	TGCGCCAGCAGCCCAGGGCGACTAGCGGGAGACACAGATACGCAGTATTTT
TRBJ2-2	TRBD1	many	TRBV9	CASSVGDRGNGELFF	TGTGCCAGCAGCGTAGGAGACAGGGGTAATGGGGAGCTGTTTTTT
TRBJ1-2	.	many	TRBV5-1	CASSIDGASSYGYTF	TGCGCCAGCAGCATAGACGGGGCTAGTAGCTATGGCTACACCTTC
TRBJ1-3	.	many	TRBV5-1	CASSLAGGSSGNTIYF	TGCGCCAGCAGCTTGGCCGGCGGGAGCTCTGGAAACACCATATATTTT
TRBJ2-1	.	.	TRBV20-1	CSARVFRGQRNEQFF	TGCAGTGCTAGAGTCTTCAGGGGACAAAGGAATGAGCAGTTCTTC
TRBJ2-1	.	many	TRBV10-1	CASSESGASRSLYNEQFF	TGCGCCAGCAGTGAGTCAGGGGCCTCCCGGTCCCTCTACAATGAGCAGTTCTTC
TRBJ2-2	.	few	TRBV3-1	CASRLLDSTGELFF	TGTGCCAGCAGACTTTTGGACAGCACCGGGGAGCTGTTTTTT
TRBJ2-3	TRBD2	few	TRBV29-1	CSVVGGSGGTDTQYF	TGCAGCGTTGTAGGCGGGAGTGGGGGAACAGATACGCAGTATTTT
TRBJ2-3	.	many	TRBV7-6	CASSLAARSMDTQYF	TGTGCCAGCAGCTTAGCGGCCAGGTCCATGGATACGCAGTATTTT
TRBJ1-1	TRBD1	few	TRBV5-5	CASSSWTGRTEAFF	TGTGCCAGCAGCTCATGGACAGGGAGGACTGAAGCTTTCTTT
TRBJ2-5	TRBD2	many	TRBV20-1	CSAPLAGGLQETQYF	TGCAGTGCTCCACTAGCGGGGGGCCTCCAAGAGACCCAGTACTTC
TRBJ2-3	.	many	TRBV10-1	CASSEDLPPDTQYF	TGCGCCAGCAGTGAGGATCTGCCTCCCGATACGCAGTATTTT
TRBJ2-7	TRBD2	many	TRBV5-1	CASSLGTLAAGYEQYF	TGCGCCAGCAGCTTGGGGACTCTAGCGGCAGGCTACGAGCAGTACTTC
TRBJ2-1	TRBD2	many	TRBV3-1	CASSLGLAGVYEQFF	TGTGCCAGCAGCCTGGGACTAGCGGGAGTATATGAGCAGTTCTTC
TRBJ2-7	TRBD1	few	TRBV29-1	CSVEVRQGEQYF	TGCAGCGTTGAAGTACGACAGGGCGAGCAGTACTTC
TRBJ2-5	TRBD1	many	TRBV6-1	CASSAGQGALTQYF	TGTGCCAGCAGTGCGGGACAGGGTGCGCTGACCCAGTACTTC
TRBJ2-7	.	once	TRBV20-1	CSASASAYEQYF	TGCAGTGCTAGTGCCAGTGCCTACGAGCAGTACTTC
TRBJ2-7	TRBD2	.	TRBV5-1	CASSLGTSGGGPREQYF	TGCGCCAGCAGCTTGGGGACTAGCGGGGGGGGCCCTCGCGAGCAGTACTTC
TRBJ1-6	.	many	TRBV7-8	CASSLRGGSYNSPLHF	TGTGCCAGCAGCTTACGTGGGGGCTCCTATAATTCACCCCTCCACTTT
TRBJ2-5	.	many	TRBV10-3	CAISEEGGLQETQYF	TGTGCCATCAGTGAGGAGGGGGGACTACAAGAGACCCAGTACTTC
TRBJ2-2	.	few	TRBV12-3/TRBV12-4	CASSGTVTGELFF	TGTGCCAGCAGTGGGACTGTCACCGGGGAGCTGTTTTTT
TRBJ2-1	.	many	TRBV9	CASSVENNEQFF	TGTGCCAGCAGCGTAGAGAACAATGAGCAGTTCTTC
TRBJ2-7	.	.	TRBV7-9	CASSRAYYEQYF	TGTGCCAGCAGCCGGGCCTACTACGAGCAGTACTTC
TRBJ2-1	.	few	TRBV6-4	CASSDYGYNEQFF	TGTGCCAGCAGTGACTACGGTTACAATGAGCAGTTCTTC
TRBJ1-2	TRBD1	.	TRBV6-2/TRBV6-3	CASSHTGDYGYTF	TGTGCCAGCAGCCATACAGGGGACTATGGCTACACCTTC
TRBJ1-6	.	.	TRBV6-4	CASSAAGLNSPLHF	TGTGCCAGCAGTGCCGCAGGGTTGAATTCACCCCTCCACTTT
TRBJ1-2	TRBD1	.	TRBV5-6	CASSFDSTGFAYGYTF	TGTGCCAGCAGCTTCGACTCGACAGGGTTCGCCTATGGCTACACCTTC
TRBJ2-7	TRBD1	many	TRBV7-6	CASSLDATGSLTYEQYF	TGTGCCAGCAGCTTAGACGCGACAGGGAGTCTTACCTACGAGCAGTACTTC
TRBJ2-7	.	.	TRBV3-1	CASSRLERVPLTYEQYF	TGTGCCAGCAGCCGACTTGAACGGGTTCCTCTAACCTACGAGCAGTACTTC
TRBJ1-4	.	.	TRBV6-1	CASSEVAQGWEKLFF	TGTGCCAGCAGTGAAGTGGCACAGGGCTGGGAAAAACTGTTTTTT
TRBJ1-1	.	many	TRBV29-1	CSVEGGTNIRNTEAFF	TGCAGCGTTGAAGGGGGGACCAACATACGCAACACTGAAGCTTTCTTT
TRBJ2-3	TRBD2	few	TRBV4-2	CASSPRGRGGLPRTDTQYF	TGTGCCAGCAGCCCAAGGGGGCGGGGGGGCCTCCCCCGGACAGATACGCAGTATTTT
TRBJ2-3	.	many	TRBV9	CASSVEAGRGADTQYF	TGTGCCAGCAGCGTAGAAGCGGGCCGTGGCGCAGATACGCAGTATTTT
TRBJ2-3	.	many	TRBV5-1	CASSLARGDTQYF	TGCGCCAGCAGCTTGGCAAGGGGGGACACGCAGTATTTT
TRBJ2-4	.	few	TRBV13	CASSPSRSDPNQYF	TGTGCCAGCAGCCCCTCCAGGAGCGATCCTAATCAGTACTTC
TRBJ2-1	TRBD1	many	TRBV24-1	CATSLNRQGGYNEQFF	TGTGCCACCAGCCTGAACCGACAGGGGGGGTACAATGAGCAGTTCTTC
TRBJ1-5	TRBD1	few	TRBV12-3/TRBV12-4	CASTRDRDGNQPQHF	TGTGCCAGCACGCGTGACAGGGACGGCAATCAGCCCCAGCATTTT
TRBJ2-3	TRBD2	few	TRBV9	CASSVEVLRGTDTQYF	TGTGCCAGCAGCGTAGAGGTGTTGCGGGGGACAGATACGCAGTATTTT
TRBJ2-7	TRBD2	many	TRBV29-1	CSVREGVRGEQYF	TGCAGCGTTCGGGAGGGGGTTAGAGGGGAGCAGTACTTC
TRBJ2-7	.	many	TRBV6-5	CASSYLEGVPNYEQYF	TGTGCCAGCAGTTACCTGGAGGGGGTTCCTAACTACGAGCAGTACTTC
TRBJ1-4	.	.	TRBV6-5	CASSYTPGANEKLFF	TGTGCCAGCAGTTACACACCGGGAGCTAATGAAAAACTGTTTTTT
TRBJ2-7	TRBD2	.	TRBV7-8	CASSLFLTSADYEQYF	TGTGCCAGCAGCTTATTTTTGACTAGCGCCGACTACGAGCAGTACTTC
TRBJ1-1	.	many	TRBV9	CASSVAIGQNTEAFF	TGTGCCAGCAGCGTAGCTATTGGACAGAACACTGAAGCTTTCTTT
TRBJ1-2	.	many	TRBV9	CASSVVVGADYGYTF	TGTGCCAGCAGCGTAGTGGTGGGCGCGGACTATGGCTACACCTTC
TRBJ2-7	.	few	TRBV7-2	CASSSGRAYSYEQYF	TGTGCCAGCAGCTCAGGCAGGGCATACTCCTACGAGCAGTACTTC